The sequence of this TCR beta chain was determined in a study of spatial heterogeneity in lung cancer (dated by TCRdb to the late 2010s). Notes on the research overall: Donors were 72 patients with early-stage, untreated non-small cell lung cancer from the lung TRACERx cohort. The study linked features of the TCR repertoire to counts of nonsynonymous mutations, which were determined by whole-exome sequencing of tumor tissue. Follow-up PBMC samples were sequenced whenever the samples were available, and the median time to follow-up was approximately 2 years after resection. In non-small cell lung cancer, the study quantitatively compared TCR alpha and beta repertoires across several tumor regions, matched nontumor lung, and blood. At surgery, 200 to 250 tumor regions, roughly 63 matched nontumor lung samples and fewer than 60 PBMC samples were TCR-sequenced for both alpha and beta chains. In the raw uncorrected reads, each unique combination of TCR and UMI appeared on average more than ten times. Beta-chain transcripts were consistently detected in greater numbers than alpha-chain transcripts, which likely reflected higher beta-chain transcript abundance.

Findings and caveats that apply to the study as a whole: Ubiquitous expanded tumor TCRs were found in blood more often at tumor resection than at routine follow-up. Additional single-cell paired TCR alpha and beta sequencing was considered necessary to confirm, at a functional level, the hypothesis that regional TCRs recognize regional mutations. Only approximately 14 patients were included in the comparisons of baseline and follow-up blood repertoires.

The library was produced with 5' RACE. Sequencing was carried out with a NextSeq 500. The TCR library protocol attached a unique molecular identifier to each TCR cDNA molecule to allow correction of PCR and sequencing errors. The original methods were these. Decombinator tools were used for TCR identification, UMI-based error correction and CDR3 extraction. Expanded TCRs were defined as those above a frequency of 2 per 1,000, corresponding to the top 1% of the tumor frequency distribution. Renyi diversity was computed with the R vegan package after each repertoire had been subsampled 100 times to 5,000 TCRs. CDR3 similarity networks were constructed using string-kernel similarity of amino acid triplets, with links drawn between CDR3s whose pairwise similarity was above 0.82. Using fastp trimming at Q25 and MiXCR clonotype assembly, TCRdb reanalyzed the public sequencing data and kept in-frame beta chains. Duplicate CDR3 protein sequences are folded into a single record with the most common DNA and genes. TCRdb, not the authors, supplied the V and J calls. The sample table lists 95,000 to 130,000 distinct CDR3 sequences, 12% of them with a count of one. Clones ranked in the top ten supply 16% of the sample.

The time point tag for this specimen amounts to: blood at routine non-recurrence follow-up after resection. For TCR sequencing, whole RNA was extracted from tumor and nontumor lung tissue, or from cryopreserved PBMC samples, and no cell sorting was done. Patients were selected for TCR sequencing only if sufficient RNA was available from at least two tumor regions. In its sample, this clonotype was seen many times. The specificity of this receptor is unknown. Base qualities were left out, and no much larger clone turns up one base away. The specimen comprised PBMCs, sampled at follow-up. The TCR comes from a male donor with early-stage non-small cell lung cancer.

The CDR3 in this case is CSVELYGRNTEAFF. Here is the DNA: TGCAGCGTTGAATTATATGGGAGGAACACTGAAGCTTTCTTT. The chain employs TRBV29-1 and TRBJ1-1; the D gene lacks a confident call. Counted from cysteine to phenylalanine, this CDR3 has 14 amino acids. Just the 42-base CDR3 DNA is kept, in frame starting at base 1. V drops 2 bases and J drops 1 base, leaving 11 bases in between. For CDR1 and CDR2, the germline V gene lists SQVTM and ANQGSEA. Here the CDR3 is joined to the reference TRBV29-1 and TRBJ1-1 genes, and the full variable domain is: SAVISQKPSRDICQRGTSLTIQCQVDSQVTMMFWYRQQPGQSLTLIATANQGSEATYESGFVIDKFPISRPNLTFSTLTVSNMSPEDSSIYLCSVELYGRNTEAFFGQGTRLTVV.